A selection of T cell receptor beta chains follows, all from one sample in a study of vaccination effects on CD4 cells after COVID-19. Assay: immunoSEQ multiplex PCR; the TCRdb copy retains only in-frame clones and omits some. The data contain approximately 40,000 clones, around 76% of them singletons. Their specific antigens are unknown. Sequenced here: CD4+ T cells from PBMCs cultured without peptide, sampled after COVID-19 vaccination. The receptors derive from a human donor who had a prior SARS-CoV-2 infection. Each CDR3 is given with its conserved first and last residue. Fields, in order: CDR3 protein, CDR3 DNA, clone size, D gene, J gene, V gene, CDR3 length. A D gene is named only where the DNA matches it firmly. Size values are once, few and many counts, or a class for expanded clones, and some rows have none.

CASSQDLRRATYEQYF,TGCGCCAGCAGCCAAGATCTCAGAAGGGCTACCTACGAGCAGTACTTC,NA,NA,TRBJ2-7,TRBV4-3,16
CAISASRIDTQYF,TGTGCCATCAGTGCTTCTAGGATAGATACGCAGTATTTT,NA,NA,TRBJ2-3,TRBV10-3,13
CASSLEGGSPQHF,TGTGCCAGCAGCTTAGAGGGAGGTTCGCCCCAGCATTTT,NA,NA,TRBJ1-5,TRBV11-3,13
CASGVAGIPGTQYF,TGTGCCAGCGGTGTAGCGGGGATCCCCGGGACCCAGTACTTC,few,TRBD2,TRBJ2-5,TRBV5-4,14
CASSKWTDNYEQYF,TGTGCCAGCAGCAAATGGACAGACAACTACGAGCAGTACTTC,NA,NA,TRBJ2-7,TRBV7-2,14
CASSPGGSWNTEAFF,TGTGCCAGCAGCCCAGGTGGTTCATGGAACACTGAAGCTTTCTTT,NA,NA,TRBJ1-1,TRBV9,15
CASSVGLAVDYEQYF,TGTGCCAGCAGCGTAGGTCTAGCGGTTGACTACGAGCAGTACTTC,NA,TRBD2,TRBJ2-7,TRBV9,15
CASSLGRGNSNQPQHF,TGCGCCAGCAGCTTGGGACGGGGAAATAGCAATCAGCCCCAGCATTTT,NA,NA,TRBJ1-5,TRBV5-1,16
CASSRGTGGMETQYF,TGTGCCAGCAGCCGCGGGACAGGGGGCATGGAGACCCAGTACTTC,NA,TRBD1,TRBJ2-5,TRBV5-5,15
CASSKWPRDRGTREDTQYF,TGTGCCAGCAGTAAATGGCCCCGGGACAGGGGAACGCGGGAAGATACGCAGTATTTT,NA,TRBD1,TRBJ2-3,TRBV7-8,19
CASAQITGTGGRQPQHF,TGTGCCAGTGCTCAAATTACCGGGACAGGGGGCCGTCAGCCCCAGCATTTT,NA,TRBD1,TRBJ1-5,TRBV19,17
CASSLASRLWDGYTF,TGTGCCAGCAGCTTAGCGTCCAGGTTGTGGGATGGCTACACCTTC,NA,NA,TRBJ1-2,TRBV7-2,15
CASSGRTAQETQYF,TGTGCCAGCAGCGGGCGGACAGCCCAAGAGACCCAGTACTTC,NA,NA,TRBJ2-5,TRBV9,14
CASSTGSLGETQYF,TGTGCCAGCAGCACCGGATCCTTGGGGGAGACCCAGTACTTC,NA,NA,TRBJ2-5,TRBV3-1/TRBV3-2,14
CASSLNPGSGYGYTF,TGTGCCAGCAGCTTGAACCCGGGATCAGGCTATGGCTACACCTTC,few,NA,TRBJ1-2,TRBV5-5,15
CASSWTGEDTQYF,TGTGCCAGTAGCTGGACAGGGGAGGATACGCAGTATTTT,NA,TRBD1,TRBJ2-3,TRBV19,13
CASSSPGLAFDEQFF,TGTGCCAGCAGTTCGCCAGGACTAGCGTTCGATGAGCAGTTCTTC,NA,TRBD2,TRBJ2-1,TRBV27,15
CASSLEFPSGRGETQYF,TGTGCCAGCAGCTTAGAATTTCCTAGCGGGAGGGGGGAGACCCAGTACTTC,NA,TRBD2,TRBJ2-5,TRBV11-2,17
CASSERSGNTQYF,TGTGCCAGCAGTGAACGTAGCGGGAATACGCAGTATTTT,NA,TRBD2,TRBJ2-3,TRBV6-1,13
CSASNSPEAFF,TGCAGTGCTAGTAACAGCCCTGAAGCTTTCTTT,NA,NA,TRBJ1-1,TRBV20-1,11
CASSSGWASGSGELFF,TGTGCCAGCAGCTCGGGGTGGGCTAGCGGGTCCGGGGAGCTGTTTTTT,NA,TRBD2,TRBJ2-2,TRBV5-4,16
CASSEEGGAYNEQFF,TGTGCCAGCAGTGAGGAGGGAGGCGCCTACAATGAGCAGTTCTTC,NA,NA,TRBJ2-1,TRBV2,15
CASGGDTEAFF,TGTGCCAGCGGGGGGGACACTGAAGCTTTCTTT,NA,NA,TRBJ1-1,TRBV6-5,11
CASSFLDRAPYGYTF,TGCGCCAGCAGCTTTTTAGACAGGGCTCCCTATGGCTACACCTTC,NA,TRBD1,TRBJ1-2,TRBV5-1,15
CASSRIPGGAGLF,TGTGCCAGTAGTCGGATCCCCGGGGGAGCGGGGCTTTTC,NA,TRBD2,TRBJ2-4,TRBV19,13
CASSPVDRGPRPIWSTEAFF,TGCGCCAGCAGCCCGGTGGACAGGGGACCACGCCCAATATGGAGCACTGAAGCTTTCTTT,NA,TRBD1,TRBJ1-1,TRBV5-1,20
CASSGTGNPNEKLFF,TGCGCCAGCAGTGGGACAGGCAACCCTAATGAAAAACTGTTTTTT,NA,TRBD1,TRBJ1-4,TRBV5-1,15
CASPGVRAYEQYF,TGTGCCAGCCCGGGGGTCAGGGCCTACGAGCAGTACTTC,NA,NA,TRBJ2-7,TRBV21-1,13
CASRGLAGPYNEQFF,TGTGCCAGCAGAGGACTAGCGGGTCCCTACAATGAGCAGTTCTTC,NA,TRBD2,TRBJ2-1,TRBV9,15
CATSRGWLSAGEKYEQYF,TGTGCCACCAGCAGAGGGTGGCTTTCGGCGGGAGAAAAATACGAGCAGTACTTC,NA,TRBD2,TRBJ2-7,TRBV15,18
CASKGQGTREQYF,TGTGCCAGTAAGGGACAGGGGACGAGAGAGCAGTACTTC,NA,TRBD1,TRBJ2-7,TRBV19,13
CASSLGGDRGLAGELFF,TGTGCCAGCAGCTTAGGGGGTGACAGGGGGCTGGCCGGGGAGCTGTTTTTT,NA,TRBD1,TRBJ2-2,TRBV11-2,17
CASSPTRVVSYEQYF,TGTGCCAGCAGCCCCACGAGGGTTGTATCCTACGAGCAGTACTTC,NA,NA,TRBJ2-7,TRBV4-2,15
CASSGLTANYGYTF,TGTGCCAGTAGCGGACTGACAGCTAACTATGGCTACACCTTC,once,NA,TRBJ1-2,TRBV19,14
CASSLGIQGTYGYTF,TGTGCCAGCAGCTTGGGTATACAGGGAACCTATGGCTACACCTTC,NA,NA,TRBJ1-2,TRBV5-5,15
CASSYATGSGRENEQYF,TGTGCCAGCAGTTACGCGACGGGCTCTGGGCGGGAGAACGAGCAGTACTTC,NA,TRBD2,TRBJ2-7,TRBV6-2/TRBV6-3,17
CASSEALHRTGTGHQETQYF,TGTGCCAGCAGTGAAGCGCTTCACAGGACCGGGACAGGGCACCAAGAGACCCAGTACTTC,NA,TRBD1,TRBJ2-5,TRBV2,20
CASRRGQGSLNTEAFF,TGCGCCAGCAGACGGGGACAGGGAAGCTTGAACACTGAAGCTTTCTTT,few,TRBD1,TRBJ1-1,TRBV5-1,16
CASIDRVHEQFF,TGTGCCAGCATCGACAGGGTACATGAGCAGTTCTTC,NA,TRBD1,TRBJ2-1,TRBV28,12
CASSFWGTGVAAPNEKLFF,TGTGCCAGCAGCTTTTGGGGGACAGGGGTCGCAGCGCCTAATGAAAAACTGTTTTTT,NA,TRBD1,TRBJ1-4,TRBV5-8,19
CASSSYSQGRPQANYGYTF,TGTGCCAGCAGCTCGTATTCTCAGGGGCGCCCCCAAGCTAACTATGGCTACACCTTC,NA,NA,TRBJ1-2,TRBV7-9,19
CASSYFARGSPYEQYF,TGTGCCAGCAGTTACTTCGCTAGGGGGAGTCCCTACGAGCAGTACTTC,NA,NA,TRBJ2-7,TRBV6-5,16
CASSFLSGAYEQYF,TGTGCCAGCAGTTTTCTTAGCGGGGCCTACGAGCAGTACTTC,NA,TRBD2,TRBJ2-7,TRBV28,14
CASSEKAGQGHGYTF,TGTGCCAGCAGTGAAAAGGCCGGGCAGGGGCATGGCTACACCTTC,once,NA,TRBJ1-2,TRBV2,15
CASSVVPGATDTQYF,TGTGCCAGCAGCGTAGTTCCGGGGGCAACAGATACGCAGTATTTT,NA,NA,TRBJ2-3,TRBV9,15
CASSALNTAGELFF,TGTGCCAGCAGCGCTCTAAACACAGCCGGGGAGCTGTTTTTT,NA,NA,TRBJ2-2,TRBV7-9,14
CASSVGAAQTGNTIYF,TGTGCCAGCAGCGTAGGGGCGGCTCAAACTGGAAACACCATATATTTT,NA,NA,TRBJ1-3,TRBV9,16
CASSQNLQGETQYF,TGCGCCAGCAGCCAAAACCTACAAGGGGAGACCCAGTACTTC,NA,NA,TRBJ2-5,TRBV4-1,14
CASSYLSGRGETQYF,TGTGCCAGCAGTTATTTGTCGGGCCGGGGAGAGACCCAGTACTTC,NA,NA,TRBJ2-5,TRBV6-6,15